A single sample is the source of the 11 T cell receptor beta chains below, sequenced in a study of T cell responses to AZD1222 COVID-19 vaccine. Produced via immunoSEQ multiplex PCR; TCRdb's table is partial and in-frame only. The sample yields tens of thousands of clones, around four fifths seen once. Sequenced here: peripheral blood, sampled on day 0 of AZD1222 vaccination. All receptors derive from an adult in good health.

This chain connects TRBV29-1 to TRBJ2-1, with TRBD1 identical over 8 bases. The CDR3 contains 14 residues. Per germline, CDR1 SQVTM and CDR2 ANQGSEA. V trimming: 3 bases; J trimming: 5 bases; junction bases outside the gene matches: 6. CDR3 DNA: TGCAGCGTTGAGCGGGACAGGCGAGACAATGAGCAGTTCTTC. This gives the protein CSVERDRRDNEQFF.

The DNA for the CDR3 is TGTGCCATCAGTGGACACGCTACTAACTATGGCTACACCTTC. It yields the protein CAISGHATNYGYTF. The chain recombines TRBV10-3 with TRBJ1-2; D gene uncertain. Per the germline V gene, CDR1 is ENHRY and CDR2 is SYGVKD. Trimming took off 4 bases at V and 0 bases at J, with 9 bases between the two ends. CDR3 length equals 14 residues.

The chain links TRBV5-1 to TRBJ2-6; a weak D match, TRBD1 (5 bases). The V gene's germline CDR1 is SGHRS and CDR2 YFSETQ. Trimming shortened V by 0 bases and J by 16 bases, and 8 bases separated the two germline ends. The length of the CDR3 is 11 residues. CDR3 sequence: CASSLVGALTF. DNA of the CDR3: TGCGCCAGCAGCTTGGTAGGGGCTCTGACTTTC.

V is TRBV29-1 and J is TRBJ2-3, with D perhaps matching TRBD1 (8 bases). Germline-derived CDR1 and CDR2 are SQVTM and ANQGSEA. Trimming removed 4 bases at V and 8 bases at J, with 22 bases between. The CDR3 runs to 15 residues. DNA of the CDR3: TGCAGCGTTGGGGGGGGGACAGGTCGTACGGGTACGCAGTATTTT. The encoded protein is CSVGGGTGRTGTQYF.

The chain couples TRBV4-1 to TRBJ2-7; maybe TRBD2 (5 bases). Trimming took off 1 base at V and 5 bases at J, with 15 bases between the two ends. This CDR3 has 15 residues. Per germline, CDR1 MGHRA and CDR2 YSYEKL. CDR3 sequence: CASSQGEYAGDEQYF. The CDR3 DNA follows: TGCGCCAGCAGCCAAGGAGAGTATGCGGGCGACGAGCAGTACTTC.

The rearrangement joins TRBV29-1 to TRBJ2-7, with 8 bases aligning to TRBD1. The length of the CDR3 is 14 residues. V lost 1 base to trimming and J lost 7 bases; unmatched junction nucleotides: 9. CDR1 and CDR2 from the germline V gene are SQVTM and ANQGSEA. CDR3 in amino acids: CSVEGTGRRNEQYF. Written as DNA, the CDR3 is TGCAGCGTTGAAGGGACAGGGAGAAGGAATGAGCAGTACTTC.

The sample holds a few counts of this clone. The rearrangement links TRBV5-6 to TRBJ2-5; D gene unclear. Germline V gene sequence: CDR1 SGHDT, CDR2 YYEEEE. V lost 1 base to trimming and J lost 2 bases, with 12 bases between them. This CDR3 spans 15 amino acids. The CDR3 bases are TGTGCCAGCAGCTTGTCCGGACCCCTGCAAGAGACCCAGTACTTC. Its protein product is CASSLSGPLQETQYF.

The genes are TRBV5-1 and TRBJ1-1; unclear D gene. V shed 2 bases and J shed 3 bases, with 14 bases lying between them. Looked up from germline, CDR1 is SGHRS and CDR2 is YFSETQ. The length of the CDR3 is 15 residues. CDR3 region: CASSFWAGSDTEAFF. CDR3 sequence (DNA): TGCGCCAGCAGCTTTTGGGCCGGGTCGGACACTGAAGCTTTCTTT.

V gene TRBV7-9 combines with J gene TRBJ1-2; 8 bases match TRBD1. Germline trimming cut 5 bases from V and 4 bases from J; bases unmatched to any gene: 6. The CDR3 runs 14 residues. Per germline, CDR1 SEHNR and CDR2 FQNEAQ (reference sequence). DNA of the CDR3: TGTGCCAGCAGCGACGGCCAGGGGGCCTATGGCTACACCTTC. Its protein is CASSDGQGAYGYTF.

The chain is built from TRBV6-5 and TRBJ1-5; a possible D gene is TRBD1 (5 bases). The V end was cut by 4 bases, the J end by 4 bases, with 8 bases between. Germline-derived CDR1 and CDR2 are MNHEY and SVGAGI. The CDR3 contains 13 residues. DNA of the CDR3: TGTGCCAGCAGTTCCGGGACTAATCAGCCCCAGCATTTT. Its translation: CASSSGTNQPQHF.

The chain has TRBV5-6 and TRBJ1-2, with 7 bases that match TRBD1. Looked up from germline, CDR1 is SGHDT and CDR2 is YYEEEE. V trimming: 3 bases; J trimming: 3 bases; junction bases outside the gene matches: 5. The CDR3 loop spans 14 amino acids. Here the CDR3 reads CASSSQGGDYGYTF. The CDR3 region has the DNA TGTGCCAGCAGCTCCCAGGGGGGGGACTATGGCTACACCTTC.